This T cell receptor beta chain is drawn from a study of PD-1 blockade in classical Hodgkin lymphoma. For the study at large: It was nivolumab at 3 mg/kg, given intravenously every 2 weeks, that patients received.

After removal of 4 bases from V and 4 bases from J, the junction contained 3 bases not matched to a gene. Per the germline V gene, CDR1 is MGHRA and CDR2 is YSYEKL. This CDR3 is 13 amino acids long. Whole-study findings and limits: Lower baseline TCR diversity marked trial partial responders and progressors. The CD4+ diversity rise by C4D1 was clearest in complete responders.

The protocol was immunoSEQ multiplex PCR, while the TCRdb copy is restricted to in-frame clones and leaves out a portion. The data contain around 70,000 clones, 70% to 80% of them seen just once; the ten biggest clones take up about 9.1%. Every one of the patients relapsed after autologous stem cell transplantation (brentuximab vedotin exposure was variable). With respect to this clone: Its antigen is currently unknown.

The specimen comprised peripheral blood mononuclear cells (PBMCs), sampled before the second cycle of nivolumab. This receptor was identified in a human donor with classical Hodgkin lymphoma. V usage is TRBV4-1 and J usage is TRBJ2-7; 8 bases line up with TRBD1. The CDR3 region has the DNA TGCGCCAGCAGCCTCAGACAGGGGTACGAGCAGTACTTC. This sequence encodes CASSLRQGYEQYF.